This TCR beta chain was found in a study of blood T cell repertoires in COVID-19. The overall study: Samples of COVID-19 (acute and convalescent) were obtained from the United States, Italy and Spain. From T cells, B-cell-depleted T cells, or PBMCs came the material, which was cDNA or gDNA.

Authors' methods: Amplification of reference gene primers was used by the study to estimate nucleated cell counts. Profiling relied on immunoSEQ multiplex PCR, and the TCRdb table lists in-frame clones only, not all of them. The V and J calls and clone size are taken from that table; D and trimming were inferred from the DNA. The sample lists roughly 200,000 clones; about four fifths were seen once. Germline loops: CDR1 GTSNPN, CDR2 SVGIG (reference sequence). Trimming at V came to 2 bases and at J to 3 bases, leaving 1 base not matched to a gene. The CDR3 is 12 amino acids. In regard to this clone: Within the sample, other DNA sequences also encode this same CDR3.

The chain is built from TRBV30 and TRBJ2-7; TRBD1 agrees at 7 bases. The sample comprised peripheral blood. This TCR was sampled from a man aged 35-49 years with active or convalescent COVID-19. The CDR3 protein is CAWSRDSYEQYF. The DNA of the CDR3 is TGTGCCTGGAGTAGGGACAGCTACGAGCAGTACTTC.